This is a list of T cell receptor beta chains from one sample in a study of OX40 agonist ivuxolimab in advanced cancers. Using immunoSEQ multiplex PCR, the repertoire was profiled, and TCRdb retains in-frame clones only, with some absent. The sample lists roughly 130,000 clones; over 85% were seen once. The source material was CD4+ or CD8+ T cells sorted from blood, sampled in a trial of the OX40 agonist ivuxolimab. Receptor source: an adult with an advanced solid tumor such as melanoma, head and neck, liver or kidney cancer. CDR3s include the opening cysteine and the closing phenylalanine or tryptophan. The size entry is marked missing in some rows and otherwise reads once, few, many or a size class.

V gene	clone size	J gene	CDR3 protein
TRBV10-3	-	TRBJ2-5	CAISESRQFQETQYF
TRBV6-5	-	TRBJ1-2	CASRLGQGGYTF
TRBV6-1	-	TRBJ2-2	CASSAHRGYEGGGELFF
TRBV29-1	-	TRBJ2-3	CSVDRPGTSTDTQYF
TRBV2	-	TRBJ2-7	CASSNSAVGRFEQYF
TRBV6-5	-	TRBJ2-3	CASSRDYTDTQYF
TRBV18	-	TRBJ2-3	CASSPQGTTDTQYF
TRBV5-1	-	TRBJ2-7	CASSSDSYEQYF
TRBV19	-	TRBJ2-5	CASSISLGLTQYF
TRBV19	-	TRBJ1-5	CASSREGQGIGVGQPQHF
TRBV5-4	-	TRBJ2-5	CASSLAPGEETQYF
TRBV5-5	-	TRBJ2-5	CASSLLGFQETQYF
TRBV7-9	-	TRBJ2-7	CASSSRGTGSYEQYF
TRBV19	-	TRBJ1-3	CASSIGSGQRNTIYF
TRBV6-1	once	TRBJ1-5	CASSEAPGGRAQHF
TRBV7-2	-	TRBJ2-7	CASSLTVHAIAPSSYEQYF
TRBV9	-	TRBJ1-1	CASSVTGLNTEAFF
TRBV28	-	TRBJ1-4	CASLPGQGLNEKLFF
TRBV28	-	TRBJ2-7	CASSLGTGGADEQYF
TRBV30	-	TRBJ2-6	CAWSLRGGAGANVLTF
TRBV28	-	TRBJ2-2	CASSGHSGGTGELFF
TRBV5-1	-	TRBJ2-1	CASSPNADLGYEQFF
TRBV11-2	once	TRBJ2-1	CASSSMFRGAGYNEQFF
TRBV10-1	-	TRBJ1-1	CASSVATGAEAFF
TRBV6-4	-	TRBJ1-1	CASSYKDQAFF
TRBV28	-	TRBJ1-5	CAIYQQDSNQPQHF
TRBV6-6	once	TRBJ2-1	CASSSRQGSYNEQFF
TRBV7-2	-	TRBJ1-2	CASSLFREANYGYTF
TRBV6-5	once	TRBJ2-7	CASSYSDRVGGKQYF
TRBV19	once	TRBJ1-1	CASSLYSDRPEAFF
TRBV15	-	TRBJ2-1	CATSRDVGSSYNEQFF
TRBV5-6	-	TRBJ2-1	CASSLDGGPTNEQFF
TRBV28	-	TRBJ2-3	CASSSAGQGADTQYF
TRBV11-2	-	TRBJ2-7	CASSFRGRPTYEQYF
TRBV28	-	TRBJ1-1	CASSLSKEKAFF
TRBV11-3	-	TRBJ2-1	CASSGRGNEQFF
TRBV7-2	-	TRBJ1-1	CASSFQKNTEAFF
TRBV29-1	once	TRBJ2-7	CSVGLRGDAYEQYF
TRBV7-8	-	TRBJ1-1	CASSLRERNTEAFF
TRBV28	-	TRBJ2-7	CASSFSTDPGTYEQYF
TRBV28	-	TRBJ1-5	CASTGGVQPQHF
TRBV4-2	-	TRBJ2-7	CASSQPLDGPYEQYF
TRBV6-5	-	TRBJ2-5	CASSYSAAAETQYF
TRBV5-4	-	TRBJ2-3	CASSSRRGSLTDTQYF
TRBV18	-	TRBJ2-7	CASSPFDNSYEQYF
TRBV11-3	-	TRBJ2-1	CASSRRLASYNEQFF
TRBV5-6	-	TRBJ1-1	CASSLGGARPEAFF
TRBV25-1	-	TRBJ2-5	CASSELLGTGETQYF
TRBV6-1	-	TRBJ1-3	CASSELNSLSGNTIYF
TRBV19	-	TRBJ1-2	CASSTGNRGYTF
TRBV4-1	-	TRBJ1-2	CASSQGGQGARGYTF
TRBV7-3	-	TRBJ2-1	CASSLNGGSGSPSYNEQFF
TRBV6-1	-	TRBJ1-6	CASSEGVKDSPLHF
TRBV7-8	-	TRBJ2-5	CASSLAVQGRETQYF
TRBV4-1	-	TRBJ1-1	CASSQDSTPAGSRIGAFF
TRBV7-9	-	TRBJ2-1	CASSLSAGGKEQFF
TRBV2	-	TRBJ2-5	CASSEALGSGGANQETQYF